The rows below give T cell receptor beta chains drawn from one sample of a study of blood T cell repertoires in COVID-19. Only in-frame clones appear in the TCRdb table, and some are missing; sequencing was by immunoSEQ multiplex PCR. The sample has hundreds of thousands of clones, around 87% seen once. The sample taken for sequencing was peripheral blood. The receptors derive from a woman between 25 and 40 years old who had recovered from COVID-19. Each CDR3 is given with its conserved first and last residue. A D gene is named only where the DNA matches it firmly.

TRBD2,TRBJ2-5,TRBV13,CASSLIPAGAQETQYF
TRBD1,TRBJ1-5,TRBV28,CASGEGDRGWNQPQHF
NA,TRBJ1-6,TRBV18,CASSPWARSSYNSPLHF
NA,TRBJ1-1,TRBV5-4,CASSFRSGGSTEAFF
TRBD2,TRBJ2-7,TRBV7-8,CASSLGLGGLASSYEQYF
NA,TRBJ1-2,TRBV7-9,CASSPDRQLNYGYTF
NA,TRBJ2-7,TRBV15,CATSRAPFLNEQYF
TRBD2,TRBJ2-5,TRBV11-2,CASALIGGYQETQYF
TRBD1,TRBJ2-5,TRBV12-5,CASGFLMTGRIETQYF
TRBD1,TRBJ1-6,TRBV19,CATADRGNSPLHF
TRBD1,TRBJ1-2,TRBV3-1/TRBV3-2,CASSQVSRGGIHQRQGYGYTF
NA,TRBJ1-2,TRBV30,CAWSARALDGYTF
TRBD2,TRBJ2-1,TRBV6-5,CASSWLAAAEQFF
TRBD2,TRBJ2-1,TRBV27,CASSPLAGGGYNEQFF
TRBD1,TRBJ1-3,TRBV18,CASSPGTGRGNTIYF
NA,TRBJ1-1,TRBV25-1,CASSDRSQGNTEAFF
NA,TRBJ2-5,TRBV3-1/TRBV3-2,CASSPYGGPLQETQYF
NA,TRBJ2-1,TRBV7-8,CASSFSRRQAAYNEQFF
TRBD1,TRBJ2-7,TRBV5-8,CASSLNGQGYEQYF
TRBD1,TRBJ2-7,TRBV5-4,CASSSTGVYEQYF
NA,TRBJ1-1,TRBV5-1,CASSLLPVLNTEAFF
NA,TRBJ1-2,TRBV7-9,CASSLDDGDYGYTF
TRBD2,TRBJ2-2,TRBV4-1,CASSQVLSSGGSDTGELFF
TRBD1,TRBJ1-2,TRBV11-2,CASSSGTGGNYGYTF
NA,TRBJ1-1,TRBV24-1,CATSMGGQTEAFF
TRBD2,TRBJ2-6,TRBV7-2,CASSLDRGGFNVLTF